These 4 T cell receptor beta chains came from one sample sequenced in a study of identical twins. TCRdb used MiXCR to reprocess the 5' RACE reads, holding one entry per CDR3 protein. The data hold under 350,000 distinct CDR3 sequences, with over 8.5% observed a single time. The same specimen was also included in a second study, on yellow fever vaccine responses in identical twins.

Sequencing used CD8+ T cells sorted from blood. All receptors come from a woman younger than 35 in good health.

This clonotype was picked up many times. The chain is built from TRBV4-2 and TRBJ2-1; D ambiguous. The V end lost 2 bases, the J end lost 8 bases, and 13 bases lay between the germline ends. This CDR3 spans 14 amino acids. Germline V lookup: CDR1 LGHNA, CDR2 YNFKEQ. The CDR3 nucleotides are TGTGCCAGCAGCCAATCCCCCCCAGGCGATGAGCAGTTCTTC. Protein: CASSQSPPGDEQFF.

This clonotype was counted a few times. The chain is built from TRBV4-1 and TRBJ2-5, with D maybe TRBD2 (5 bases). Trimming took off 3 bases at V and 2 bases at J, with 13 bases between the two ends. The germline V gene encodes CDR1 MGHRA and CDR2 YSYEKL. The CDR3 runs to 15 residues. The CDR3 loop is CASSHFSGSQETQYF. CDR3 sequence (DNA): TGCGCCAGCAGCCATTTTTCGGGGTCTCAAGAGACCCAGTACTTC.

This clonotype has at least ten counts. This sequence joins TRBV20-1 and TRBJ2-7; D is perhaps TRBD1 or TRBD2 (5 bases each). Germline CDR1 reads DFQATT; CDR2 reads SNEGSKA (reference sequence). The CDR3 covers 14 residues. V was trimmed by 6 bases and J by 6 bases, leaving 21 bases between them. In DNA form, the CDR3 reads TGCAGTGCCCATTATCAGGGAGATATCTCCGAGCAGTACTTC. This codes for CSAHYQGDISEQYF.

This clonotype was found many times. CDR3 amino acids: CSAYRLDYNEQFF. The CDR3 DNA reads as TGCAGTGCGTATCGACTGGATTACAATGAGCAGTTCTTC. The rearrangement uses TRBV20-1 and TRBJ2-1; D is ambiguous. Germline V CDR1 and CDR2: DFQATT, SNEGSKA (reference sequence). The ends were cut back, 6 bases at V and 4 bases at J, with 13 bases in the middle. This CDR3 has 13 residues.